Listed below are T cell receptor beta chains from one sample, sequenced in a study of blood T cell repertoires in COVID-19. Here immunoSEQ multiplex PCR was the method, and the copy in TCRdb shows in-frame clones only, minus some. This sample carries fewer than 250,000 clones, around 82% of them seen once, and the ten largest clones take more than 4.5%. Sequences were obtained from PBMCs or T cells enriched from blood (not recorded which). Receptor source: a woman in her forties or fifties who had been exposed to COVID-19. Each CDR3 is given with its conserved first and last residue. A D gene is named only where the DNA matches it firmly. A row's size may be missing; if present it is once, few, many or a size class.

j_call	v_call	d_call	clone_size	cdr3_aa	cdr3_nt
TRBJ1-1	TRBV28	NA	NA	CASSSAPYEAFF	TGTGCCAGCAGCTCTGCGCCCTATGAAGCTTTCTTT
TRBJ1-2	TRBV2	NA	NA	CASRIKGVGFSGYTF	TGTGCCAGCAGGATAAAGGGGGTAGGATTTAGCGGCTACACCTTC
TRBJ1-2	TRBV5-5	NA	NA	CASSFRGGNGYTF	TGTGCCAGCAGCTTTCGAGGAGGGAATGGCTACACCTTC
TRBJ2-5	TRBV20-1	NA	NA	CSASGRLETQYF	TGCAGTGCTAGTGGGAGGCTAGAGACCCAGTACTTC
TRBJ1-2	TRBV28	NA	NA	CASSLTVGYGYTF	TGTGCCAGCAGTTTGACAGTAGGCTATGGCTACACCTTC
TRBJ1-1	TRBV6-2/TRBV6-3	NA	NA	CASSPQGREAFF	TGTGCCAGCAGCCCCCAGGGGCGAGAAGCTTTCTTT
TRBJ2-1	TRBV5-4	NA	NA	CASSLGGASYNEQFF	TGTGCCAGCAGCTTAGGGGGGGCCTCCTACAATGAGCAGTTCTTC
TRBJ2-7	TRBV5-4	NA	NA	CASSLNRGSEQYF	TGTGCCAGCAGCTTGAATAGGGGGAGCGAGCAGTACTTC
TRBJ2-1	TRBV7-9	NA	few	CASIPPGRAYNEQFF	TGTGCCAGCATCCCACCCGGCCGGGCCTACAATGAGCAGTTCTTC
TRBJ1-4	TRBV28	NA	NA	CASSATGNNEKLFF	TGTGCCAGCAGCGCGACAGGAAATAATGAAAAACTGTTTTTT
TRBJ2-7	TRBV4-2	TRBD1	NA	CASSPLGQDYEQYF	TGTGCCAGCAGCCCACTAGGACAGGACTACGAGCAGTACTTC
TRBJ1-6	TRBV19	NA	NA	CASNPRTANSPLHF	TGTGCCAGTAACCCCCGGACAGCTAATTCACCCCTCCACTTT
TRBJ1-5	TRBV6-5	TRBD1	NA	CASRPGQGYQPQHF	TGTGCCAGCAGACCCGGACAGGGGTATCAGCCCCAGCATTTT
TRBJ2-3	TRBV3-1/TRBV3-2	NA	NA	CASSQDLATDTQYF	TGTGCCAGCAGCCAAGATCTAGCGACAGATACGCAGTATTTT
TRBJ1-6	TRBV14	NA	NA	CASSHSTGNSPLHF	TGTGCCAGCAGCCATTCCACCGGTAATTCACCCCTCCACTTT
TRBJ1-5	TRBV7-2	NA	NA	CASSLGDRQPQHF	TGTGCCAGCAGCTTAGGAGACAGGCAGCCCCAGCATTTT
TRBJ1-3	TRBV25-1	NA	NA	CASSDHGQYSGNTIYF	TGTGCCAGCAGTGATCACGGACAGTACTCTGGAAACACCATATATTTT
TRBJ1-2	TRBV28	TRBD1	NA	CASRTRDRDHGYTF	TGTGCCAGCAGAACCCGGGACAGGGATCATGGCTACACCTTC
TRBJ1-3	TRBV30	NA	NA	CAWSKRVLTSGNTIYF	TGTGCCTGGAGTAAGAGGGTCTTGACCTCTGGAAACACCATATATTTT
TRBJ1-4	TRBV5-1	TRBD1	few	CASSLAGQGYEKLFF	TGCGCCAGCAGCTTGGCGGGACAGGGGTATGAAAAACTGTTTTTT
TRBJ1-1	TRBV7-8	NA	NA	CASSWGGSTEAFF	TGTGCCAGCAGCTGGGGAGGGTCCACTGAAGCTTTCTTT
TRBJ1-1	TRBV3-1/TRBV3-2	TRBD1	NA	CASSAPNRGRGTEAFF	TGTGCCAGCAGCGCTCCCAACAGGGGACGGGGGACTGAAGCTTTCTTT
TRBJ2-7	TRBV7-8	NA	once	CASSQPIGEQYF	TGTGCCAGCAGCCAACCCATCGGCGAGCAGTACTTC
TRBJ1-1	TRBV9	NA	NA	CASSVSSGGPNTEAFF	TGTGCCAGCAGCGTATCCTCGGGGGGCCCTAACACTGAAGCTTTCTTT
TRBJ2-3	TRBV5-1	NA	NA	CASSLEDTQYF	TGCGCCAGCAGCCTAGAAGATACGCAGTATTTT
TRBJ2-1	TRBV7-6	TRBD2	NA	CASSKTERTSGGFDEQFF	TGTGCCAGCAGCAAGACCGAAAGGACTAGCGGGGGGTTCGATGAGCAGTTCTTC
TRBJ2-5	TRBV10-3	NA	NA	CATTDRQETQYF	TGTGCCACTACCGACAGGCAAGAGACCCAGTACTTC
TRBJ1-3	TRBV5-1	NA	NA	CASSLGQGSSGNTIYF	TGCGCCAGCAGCTTGGGGCAGGGAAGTTCTGGAAACACCATATATTTT